This T cell receptor (beta chain) came from a study of STAT3 mutations in large granular lymphocyte leukemia. With respect to this clone: Antigen: not known.

The assay was immunoSEQ multiplex PCR, and TCRdb's table has in-frame clones only and misses some. The sample includes under 15,000 clones, 76% of them seen just once. Study findings and constraints: Every T-cell large granular lymphocyte leukemia patient had at least one immunodominant TCR beta clonotype.

CDR1 and CDR2 from the germline V gene are GTSNPN and SVGIG (reference sequence). The CDR3 contains 16 residues. Germline trimming cut 4 bases from V and 5 bases from J; bases unmatched to any gene: 15. The clonotype originates from a man in his 60s with T-cell large granular lymphocyte leukemia. Some clones in this sample may be carry-over from other donors' samples. The sequenced sample was peripheral blood mononuclear cells. The rearrangement uses TRBV30 and TRBJ1-1, with 8 positions matching TRBD1. Here the CDR3 DNA reads TGTGCCTGGATTATCCCCCAGGGGGCCTCGGCGACTGAAGCTTTCTTT. Translation: CAWIIPQGASATEAFF.